This T cell receptor (beta chain) was recorded in a study of shared clonotypes between healthy human individuals. This table comes from immunoSEQ multiplex PCR, and its TCRdb copy is limited to in-frame clones, with some not included. The table shows around 700,000 clones, with 72% occurring only once. The table lists this clone with a count of one. This CDR3 region has 16 residues. From germline, CDR1 is MNHEY and CDR2 SMNVEV (reference sequence). The V segment lost 4 bases and the J segment 0 bases; nucleotides outside the gene matches: 6. The chain uses TRBV27 and TRBJ1-1, with 9 bases lining up with TRBD1. What was sequenced was memory CD4+ T cells sorted from blood. Subset denoted: CD45RA-negative fraction. The receptor comes from a young woman in good health. CDR3 in amino acids: CASSSGTGTMNTEAFF. DNA of the CDR3: TGTGCCAGCAGTTCTGGGACAGGGACGATGAACACTGAAGCTTTCTTT.